Presented here are 23 T cell receptor beta chains from one specimen sequenced in a study of T cell changes during pregnancy in multiple sclerosis (dated by TCRdb to about 2019). The protocol used for the library was the immunoSEQ multiplex PCR assay. TCRdb took over this immuneACCESS table, retaining in-frame rearrangements with V and J assigned. Such tables are incomplete; in checked studies, under half of the missing clones stem from an unresolved V gene, and the remainder is unexplained. This sample is represented by fewer than 85,000 clones; roughly 89% of them were singletons. The top ten clonotypes cover just under 2% of the sample. The material was peripheral blood, obtained in the second trimester of pregnancy. Every receptor here comes from a female donor with multiple sclerosis, enrolled in a pregnancy study.

The chain uses TRBV7-2 and TRBJ2-1; 12 positions match TRBD2. The CDR3 contains 15 residues. Germline CDR1 and CDR2: SGHTA and FQGNSA. V trimming: 2 bases; J trimming: 5 bases; junction bases outside the gene matches: 1. CDR3 sequence (DNA): TGTGCCAGCAGCTTAAGACTAGCGGGAGACAATGAGCAGTTCTTC. Translation gives CASSLRLAGDNEQFF.

This chain connects TRBV9 to TRBJ1-1, with a tentative D call TRBD1 (5 bases). The V gene lost 4 bases and the J gene lost 4 bases, with 17 bases spanning the gap. The V gene's germline CDR1 is SGDLS and CDR2 YYNGEE. The CDR3 sequence is 15 residues long. The DNA for the CDR3 is TGTGCCAGCAGCCCGCAACCCCGGCAGGGCACTGAAGCTTTCTTT. As protein: CASSPQPRQGTEAFF.

This chain connects TRBV10-3 to TRBJ2-7, with 11 bases fitting TRBD2. The trim removed 4 bases at V and 1 base at J, leaving 3 bases unmatched. The CDR3 is 15 amino acids. Per germline, CDR1 ENHRY and CDR2 SYGVKD. This CDR3 reads CAISAPSGGSYEQYF. The CDR3 nucleotides are TGTGCCATCAGTGCCCCTAGCGGGGGGTCCTACGAGCAGTACTTC.

The rearrangement links TRBV6-6 to TRBJ2-3; 10 bases are a match to TRBD2. The CDR3 contains 14 residues. The V segment lost 8 bases and the J segment 1 base; nucleotides outside the gene matches: 3. CDR1 is MNHNY, CDR2 SVGAGI, per germline (reference sequence). The CDR3 DNA sequence: TGTGCCAGCGAAGGGACTAGCGGCACAGATACGCAGTATTTT. Translating it yields CASEGTSGTDTQYF.

The rearrangement links TRBV4-1 to TRBJ2-3, with 8 bases matching TRBD2. The CDR3 consists of 17 residues. Germline assignment: CDR1 MGHRA and CDR2 YSYEKL. Trimming took 6 bases from V and 0 from J; bases not matched to a gene: 11. CDR3 nucleotide sequence: TGCGCCAGCAGGGGACTAGGGGAGAGAACTAGCACAGATACGCAGTATTTT. This codes for CASRGLGERTSTDTQYF.

The rearrangement uses TRBV18 and TRBJ1-4; 10 bases align to TRBD1. The CDR3 runs 13 residues. CDR1 is KGHSH, CDR2 LQKENI, per germline. Trimming removed 6 bases from V and 8 bases from J; junction bases left unmatched: 3. CDR3 loop: CASSRDRGEKLFF. The CDR3 bases are TGTGCCAGCTCCCGGGACAGGGGAGAAAAACTGTTTTTT.

V usage is TRBV5-1 and J usage is TRBJ1-6, with 7 bases fitting TRBD1. Trimming took 3 bases from V and 0 from J; bases not matched to a gene: 6. This CDR3 has 17 residues. Germline values: CDR1 SGHRS, CDR2 YFSETQ. Here the CDR3 reads CASSWMDRSSYNSPLHF. In DNA, the CDR3 is TGCGCCAGCAGCTGGATGGACAGGAGCTCCTATAATTCACCCCTCCACTTT. Together with reference TRBV5-1 and TRBJ1-6, the CDR3 gives the full variable domain: KAGVTQTPRYLIKTRGQQVTLSCSPISGHRSVSWYQQTPGQGLQFLFEYFSETQRNKGNFPGRFSGRQFSNSRSEMNVSTLELGDSALYLCASSWMDRSSYNSPLHFGNGTRLTVT.

To note about this clone: At one end the junction does not follow the germline gene, possibly because of a read error. The rearrangement joins TRBV7-9 to TRBJ1-2; D possibly corresponds to TRBD1 (5 bases). The CDR3 length is 15 residues. Germline-derived CDR1 and CDR2 are SEHNR and FQNEAQ (reference sequence). DNA for the CDR3: TGTGCCAGCAGCTCCCCACTCGCAGGGCCTTCCCTTGCGCTCTTC. Translated, it gives CASSSPLAGPSLALF. The variable domain in full, completed from reference TRBV7-9 and TRBJ1-2, reads DTGVSQNPRHKITKRGQNVTFRCDPISEHNRLYWYRQTLGQGPEFLTYFQNEAQLEKSRLLSDRFSAERPKGSFSTLEIQRTEQGDSAMYLCASSSPLAGPSLALFGSGTRLTVV.

The chain couples TRBV5-1 to TRBJ1-1, with D possibly matching TRBD1 (6 bases). V was cut by 9 bases and J by 1 base, with 10 bases left in between. This CDR3 region has 12 residues. The germline V gene encodes CDR1 SGHRS and CDR2 YFSETQ. DNA of the CDR3: TGCGCCACCCTGGACAGGAACACTGAAGCTTTCTTT. This codes for CATLDRNTEAFF.

The DNA of the CDR3 is TGTGCCAGCAGCCTCATCCAGGACAGGGGGAATCAGCCCCAGCATTTT. Encoded protein: CASSLIQDRGNQPQHF. The rearrangement joins TRBV5-8 to TRBJ1-5, with 10 bases matching TRBD1. Germline CDR1 and CDR2: SGHTS and YDEGEE. The ends lost 4 bases at V and 4 bases at J; junction bases unmatched: 8. CDR3 length: 16 residues.

This clone was observed once. The chain joins TRBV5-6 to TRBJ2-6; 9 bases fit TRBD1. The CDR3 extends over 17 amino acids. Germline CDR1 and CDR2: SGHDT and YYEEEE. V lost 4 bases, J lost 5 bases, and 10 bases stayed unmatched. The CDR3 nucleotides read TGTGCCAGCAGCATCACAGGGGGCGGCCCCAGGGCCAACGTCCTGACTTTC. As protein: CASSITGGGPRANVLTF. Supplemented by reference TRBV5-6 and TRBJ2-6, the full variable domain reads DAGVTQSPTHLIKTRGQQVTLRCSPKSGHDTVSWYQQALGQGPQFIFQYYEEEERQRGNFPDRFSGHQFPNYSSELNVNALLLGDSALYLCASSITGGGPRANVLTFGAGSRLTVL.

The rearrangement uses TRBV6-1 and TRBJ1-1, with 7 nucleotides matching TRBD1. The CDR3 loop spans 14 amino acids. With 8 bases clipped from V and 0 bases from J, the junction kept 6 bases outside the gene matches. CDR1 is MNHNS, CDR2 SASEGT, per germline. CDR3 sequence (DNA): TGTGCCAGCCTTAGGGGGCTAATGAACACTGAAGCTTTCTTT. It codes for CASLRGLMNTEAFF.

The chain links TRBV4-1 to TRBJ2-1, with 9 positions matching TRBD2. The CDR3 has 12 residues. V shed 1 base, J shed 14 bases, and the junction held 3 bases outside the gene matches. Germline CDR1 and CDR2: MGHRA and YSYEKL. The CDR3: CASSQVAGVKFF. The CDR3 bases are TGCGCCAGCAGCCAAGTAGCGGGAGTCAAGTTCTTC.

This rearrangement joins TRBV6-5 to TRBJ2-1, with D tentatively TRBD2 (5 bases). Germline V CDR1 and CDR2: MNHEY, SVGAGI. V was clipped by 5 bases and J by 15 bases, with 11 bases between them. The length of the CDR3 is 10 residues. CDR3 sequence: CASSELVGFF. CDR3 DNA sequence: TGTGCCAGCAGTGAACTAGTGGGGTTCTTC.

This clone turned up a few times. The chain has TRBV5-1 and TRBJ2-2; possibly TRBD1 for D (5 bases). From germline, CDR1 is SGHRS and CDR2 YFSETQ. The V end was cut by 7 bases, the J end by 5 bases, with 12 bases between. The CDR3 covers 13 residues. The CDR3 spells CASDTSGTGELFF. The DNA of the CDR3 is TGCGCCAGCGACACCTCAGGGACCGGGGAGCTGTTTTTT.

The rearrangement joins TRBV19 to TRBJ1-2; 9 nucleotides line up with TRBD1. Germline V gene lookup returns CDR1 LNHDA and CDR2 SQIVND (reference sequence). This CDR3 has 13 residues. The junction had 9 bases not matched to a gene; V was cut back by 9 bases and J by 7 bases. In nucleotides, the CDR3 is TGTGCCAGGGGGTACAGGGGGCTTTGTGGCTACACCTTC. Translated, it gives CARGYRGLCGYTF.

The rearrangement uses TRBV19 and TRBJ1-5; 7 bases are a match to TRBD1. CDR1 is LNHDA, CDR2 SQIVND, per germline (reference sequence). Trimming cost V 3 bases and J 3 bases; bases outside gene matches: 11. This CDR3 has 17 amino acids. The CDR3 bases are TGTGCCAGTAGTATCTTTTCAGGGGGAGGTACCAATCAGCCCCAGCATTTT. Translated: CASSIFSGGGTNQPQHF. Full variable domain (outside the CDR3, taken from reference TRBV19 and TRBJ1-5): DGGITQSPKYLFRKEGQNVTLSCEQNLNHDAMYWYRQDPGQGLRLIYYSQIVNDFQKGDIAEGYSVSREKKESFPLTVTSAQKNPTAFYLCASSIFSGGGTNQPQHFGDGTRLSIL.

This chain uses TRBV7-3 with TRBJ2-7; 9 bases are a match to TRBD1. The CDR3 is 14 amino acids. Per germline, CDR1 SGHTA and CDR2 FQGTGA. Trimming removed 2 bases from V and 6 bases from J; junction bases left unmatched: 5. The CDR3 region is CASSLGTGLGEQYF. The CDR3 DNA is TGTGCCAGCAGCTTAGGGACAGGGCTAGGCGAGCAGTACTTC.

The chain employs TRBV7-9 and TRBJ1-3; the match to TRBD1 covers 8 bases. V shed 6 bases, J shed 4 bases, and the junction held 11 bases outside the gene matches. CDR1 is SEHNR and CDR2 is FQNEAQ in the germline V gene (reference sequence). The CDR3 covers 16 residues. CDR3 loop: CASRSKTGAGGNTIYF. The CDR3 DNA sequence: TGTGCCAGCAGGTCTAAGACAGGGGCAGGAGGAAACACCATATATTTT.

The chain employs TRBV28 and TRBJ2-7; the match to TRBD1 covers 11 bases. Trimming cost V 5 bases and J 4 bases; bases outside gene matches: 4. CDR3 size: 14 residues. Germline CDR1 is MDHEN and CDR2 is SYDVKM. DNA of the CDR3: TGTGCCAGCAGTCAAGGGGACAGGGGGTACGAGCAGTACTTC. Its translation is CASSQGDRGYEQYF.

This clone was seen a single time. The V gene is TRBV15, the J gene TRBJ2-3, with 9 bases fitting TRBD2. From germline, CDR1 is LNHNV and CDR2 YYDKDF (reference sequence). Trimming removed 1 base from V and 2 bases from J; junction bases left unmatched: 7. The CDR3 contains 17 residues. The CDR3 region is CATSRGVAGAHTDTQYF. CDR3 in DNA: TGTGCCACCAGCAGAGGGGTAGCGGGGGCCCACACAGATACGCAGTATTTT.

The chain recombines TRBV2 with TRBJ1-2; 8 bases agree with TRBD1. With 6 bases clipped from V and 4 bases from J, the junction kept 13 bases outside the gene matches. The CDR3 length is 16 residues. In germline, CDR1 is SNHLY, CDR2 FYNNEI. CDR3 in amino acids: CASRGAGGVRAYGYTF. The CDR3 region has the DNA TGTGCCAGCAGAGGGGCAGGGGGCGTAAGAGCCTATGGCTACACCTTC.

This clone was counted a single time. J is TRBJ1-2 and V is TRBV2, with D unresolved. The CDR3 is 12 residues long. V lost 6 bases to trimming and J lost 10 bases, with 15 bases between them. From germline, CDR1 is SNHLY and CDR2 FYNNEI. The CDR3 DNA sequence: TGTGCCAGCAGGTTCCCCCTAGGTGACTACACCTTC. This codes for CASRFPLGDYTF. Filled out from reference TRBV2 and TRBJ1-2, the complete variable domain reads EPEVTQTPSHQVTQMGQEVILRCVPISNHLYFYWYRQILGQKVEFLVSFYNNEISEKSEIFDDQFSVERPDGSNFTLKIRSTKLEDSAMYFCASRFPLGDYTFGSGTRLTVV.